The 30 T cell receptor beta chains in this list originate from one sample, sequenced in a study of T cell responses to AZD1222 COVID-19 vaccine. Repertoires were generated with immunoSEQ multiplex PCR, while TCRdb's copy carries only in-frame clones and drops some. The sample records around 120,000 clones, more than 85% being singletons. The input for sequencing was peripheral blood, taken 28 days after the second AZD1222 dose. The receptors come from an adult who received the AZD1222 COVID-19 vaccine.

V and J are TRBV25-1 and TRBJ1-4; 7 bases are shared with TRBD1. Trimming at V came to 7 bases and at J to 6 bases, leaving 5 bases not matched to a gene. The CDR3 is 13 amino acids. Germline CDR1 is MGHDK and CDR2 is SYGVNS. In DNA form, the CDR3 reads TGTGCCAGCACCCACAGGGGTCATGAAAAACTGTTTTTT. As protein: CASTHRGHEKLFF.

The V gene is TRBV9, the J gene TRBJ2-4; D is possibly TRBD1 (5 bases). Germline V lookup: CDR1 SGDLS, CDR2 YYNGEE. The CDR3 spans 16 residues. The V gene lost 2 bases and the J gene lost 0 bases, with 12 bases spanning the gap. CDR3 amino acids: CASSVSGWQAKNIQYF. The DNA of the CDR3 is TGTGCCAGCAGCGTGTCAGGGTGGCAAGCCAAAAACATTCAGTACTTC.

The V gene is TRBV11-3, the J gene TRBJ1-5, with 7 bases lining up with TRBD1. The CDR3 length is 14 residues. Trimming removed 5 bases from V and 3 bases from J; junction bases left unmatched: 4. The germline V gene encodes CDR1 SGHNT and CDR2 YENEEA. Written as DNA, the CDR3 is TGTGCCAGCAGCCTGACAGGGAACAATCAGCCCCAGCATTTT. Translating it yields CASSLTGNNQPQHF.

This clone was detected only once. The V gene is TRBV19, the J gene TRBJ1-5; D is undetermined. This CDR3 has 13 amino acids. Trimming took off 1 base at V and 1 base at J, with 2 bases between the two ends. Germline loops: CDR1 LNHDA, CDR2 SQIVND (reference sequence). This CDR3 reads CASSIASNQPQHF. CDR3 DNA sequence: TGTGCCAGTAGTATAGCCAGCAATCAGCCCCAGCATTTT.

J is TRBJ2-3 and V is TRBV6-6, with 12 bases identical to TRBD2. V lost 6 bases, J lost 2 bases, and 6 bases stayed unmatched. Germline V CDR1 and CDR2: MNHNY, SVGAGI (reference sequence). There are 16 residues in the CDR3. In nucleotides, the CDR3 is TGTGCCAGCAGCCAAGGACTAGCGGGGTCCACAGATACGCAGTATTTT. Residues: CASSQGLAGSTDTQYF.

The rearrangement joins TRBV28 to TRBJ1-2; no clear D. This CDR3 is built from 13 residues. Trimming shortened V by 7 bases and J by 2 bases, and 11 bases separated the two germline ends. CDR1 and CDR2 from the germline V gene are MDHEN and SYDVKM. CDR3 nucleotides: TGTGCCAGCACCCGGTCAGAAAACTATGGCTACACCTTC. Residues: CASTRSENYGYTF.

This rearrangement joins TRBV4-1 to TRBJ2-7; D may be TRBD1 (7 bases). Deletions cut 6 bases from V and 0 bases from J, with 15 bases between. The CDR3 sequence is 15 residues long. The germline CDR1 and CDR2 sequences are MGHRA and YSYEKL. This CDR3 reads CASSSTGRSSYEQYF. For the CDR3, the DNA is TGCGCCAGCAGTTCGACAGGGAGGAGCTCCTACGAGCAGTACTTC.

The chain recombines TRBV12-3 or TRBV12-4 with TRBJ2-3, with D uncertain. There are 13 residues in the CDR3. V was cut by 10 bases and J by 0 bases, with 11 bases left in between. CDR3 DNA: TGTGCCACCCGTTCCGGGAGCACAGATACGCAGTATTTT. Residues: CATRSGSTDTQYF.

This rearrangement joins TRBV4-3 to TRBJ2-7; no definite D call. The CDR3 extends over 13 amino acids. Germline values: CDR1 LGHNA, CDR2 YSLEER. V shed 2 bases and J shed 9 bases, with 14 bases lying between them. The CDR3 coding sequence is TGCGCCAGCAGCCAATCAGGCTCGGGTGCGCAGTACTTC. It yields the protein CASSQSGSGAQYF.

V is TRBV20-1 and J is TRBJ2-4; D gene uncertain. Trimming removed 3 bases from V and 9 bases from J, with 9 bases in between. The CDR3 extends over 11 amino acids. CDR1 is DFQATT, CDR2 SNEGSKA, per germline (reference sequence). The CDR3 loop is CSARVQSIQYF. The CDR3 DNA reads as TGCAGTGCTAGGGTACAGAGCATTCAGTACTTC.

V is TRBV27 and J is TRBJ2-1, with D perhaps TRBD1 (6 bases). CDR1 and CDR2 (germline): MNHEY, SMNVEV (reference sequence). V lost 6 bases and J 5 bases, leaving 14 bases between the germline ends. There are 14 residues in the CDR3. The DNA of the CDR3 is TGTGCCAGCAGATTAGGGGGACCGAACAATGAGCAGTTCTTC. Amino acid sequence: CASRLGGPNNEQFF.

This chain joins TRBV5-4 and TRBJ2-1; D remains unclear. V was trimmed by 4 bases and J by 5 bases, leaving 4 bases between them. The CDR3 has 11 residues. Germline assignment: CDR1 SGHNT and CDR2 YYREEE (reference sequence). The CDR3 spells CASSGDNEQFF. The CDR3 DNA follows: TGTGCCAGCAGCGGGGACAATGAGCAGTTCTTC. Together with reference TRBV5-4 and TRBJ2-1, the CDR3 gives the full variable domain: ETGVTQSPTHLIKTRGQQVTLRCSSQSGHNTVSWYQQALGQGPQFIFQYYREEENGRGNFPPRFSGLQFPNYSSELNVNALELDDSALYLCASSGDNEQFFGPGTRLTVL.

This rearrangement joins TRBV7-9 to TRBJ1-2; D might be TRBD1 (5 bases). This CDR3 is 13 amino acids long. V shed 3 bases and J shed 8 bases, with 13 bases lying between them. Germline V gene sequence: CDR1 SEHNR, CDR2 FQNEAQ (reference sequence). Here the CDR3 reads CASSFRTEGGYTF. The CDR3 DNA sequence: TGTGCCAGCAGCTTTCGCACCGAGGGGGGCTACACCTTC. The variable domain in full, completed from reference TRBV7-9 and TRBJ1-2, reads DTGVSQNPRHKITKRGQNVTFRCDPISEHNRLYWYRQTLGQGPEFLTYFQNEAQLEKSRLLSDRFSAERPKGSFSTLEIQRTEQGDSAMYLCASSFRTEGGYTFGSGTRLTVV.

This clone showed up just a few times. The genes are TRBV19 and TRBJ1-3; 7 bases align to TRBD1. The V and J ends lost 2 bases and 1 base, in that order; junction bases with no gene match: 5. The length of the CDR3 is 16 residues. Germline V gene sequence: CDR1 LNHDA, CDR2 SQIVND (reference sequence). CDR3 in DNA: TGTGCCAGTAGTATATTAGACAGGGTTTCTGGAAACACCATATATTTT. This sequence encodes CASSILDRVSGNTIYF. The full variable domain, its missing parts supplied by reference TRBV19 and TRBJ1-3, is DGGITQSPKYLFRKEGQNVTLSCEQNLNHDAMYWYRQDPGQGLRLIYYSQIVNDFQKGDIAEGYSVSREKKESFPLTVTSAQKNPTAFYLCASSILDRVSGNTIYFGEGSWLTVV.

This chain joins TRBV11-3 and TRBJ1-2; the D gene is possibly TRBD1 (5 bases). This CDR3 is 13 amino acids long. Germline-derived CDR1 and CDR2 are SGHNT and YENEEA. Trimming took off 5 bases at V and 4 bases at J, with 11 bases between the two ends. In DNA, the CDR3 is TGTGCCAGCAGCCCCCTCGACAGCTATGGCTACACCTTC. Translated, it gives CASSPLDSYGYTF.

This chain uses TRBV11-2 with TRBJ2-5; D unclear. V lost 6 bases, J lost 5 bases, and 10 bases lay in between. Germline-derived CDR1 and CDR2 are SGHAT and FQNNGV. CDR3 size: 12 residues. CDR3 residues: CASSPSGETQYF. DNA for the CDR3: TGTGCCAGCAGTCCCTCCGGGGAGACCCAGTACTTC.

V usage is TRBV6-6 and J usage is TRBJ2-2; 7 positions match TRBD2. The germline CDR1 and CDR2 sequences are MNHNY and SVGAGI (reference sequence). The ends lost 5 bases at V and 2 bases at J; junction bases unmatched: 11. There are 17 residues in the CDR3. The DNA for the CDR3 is TGTGCCAGCAGTCCCGGACCTGAGCGGGACAACACCGGGGAGCTGTTTTTT. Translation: CASSPGPERDNTGELFF.

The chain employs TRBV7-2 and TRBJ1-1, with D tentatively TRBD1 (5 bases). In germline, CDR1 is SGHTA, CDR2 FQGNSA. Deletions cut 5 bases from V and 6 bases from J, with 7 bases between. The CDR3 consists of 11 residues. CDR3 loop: CASSQGAEAFF. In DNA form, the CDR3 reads TGTGCCAGCAGCCAGGGTGCTGAAGCTTTCTTT.

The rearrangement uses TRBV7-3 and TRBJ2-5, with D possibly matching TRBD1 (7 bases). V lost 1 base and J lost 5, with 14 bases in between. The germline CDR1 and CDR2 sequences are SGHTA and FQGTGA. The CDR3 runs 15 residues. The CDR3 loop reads CASSLNGGGGETQYF. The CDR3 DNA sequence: TGTGCCAGCAGCTTAAATGGAGGGGGCGGGGAGACCCAGTACTTC.

The CDR3, as DNA: TGTGCCAGCAGCTCCGGGACAGGATCCTACAATGAGCAGTTCTTC. Translating gives CASSSGTGSYNEQFF. V is TRBV5-4 and J is TRBJ2-1; TRBD1 agrees at 8 bases. CDR3 length: 15 residues. Germline CDR1 reads SGHNT; CDR2 reads YYREEE (reference sequence). The ends lost 3 bases at V and 1 base at J; junction bases unmatched: 3.

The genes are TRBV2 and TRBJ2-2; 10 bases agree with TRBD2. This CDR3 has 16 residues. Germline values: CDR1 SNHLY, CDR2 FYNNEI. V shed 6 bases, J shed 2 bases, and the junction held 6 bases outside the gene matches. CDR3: CASREQREGNTGELFF. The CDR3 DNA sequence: TGTGCCAGCAGGGAACAGCGGGAGGGAAACACCGGGGAGCTGTTTTTT.

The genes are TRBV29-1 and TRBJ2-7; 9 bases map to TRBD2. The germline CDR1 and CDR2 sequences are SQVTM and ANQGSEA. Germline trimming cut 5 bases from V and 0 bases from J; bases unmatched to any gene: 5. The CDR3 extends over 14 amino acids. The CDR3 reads CSVTRAGGSYEQYF. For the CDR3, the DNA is TGCAGCGTTACCCGAGCGGGAGGCTCCTACGAGCAGTACTTC.

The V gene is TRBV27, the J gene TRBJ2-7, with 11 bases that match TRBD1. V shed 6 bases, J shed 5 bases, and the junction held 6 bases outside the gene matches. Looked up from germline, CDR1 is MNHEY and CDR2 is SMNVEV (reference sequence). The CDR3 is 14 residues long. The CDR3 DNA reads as TGTGCCAGCAGGACTGGACAGGGGGCACACGAGCAGTACTTC. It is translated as CASRTGQGAHEQYF.

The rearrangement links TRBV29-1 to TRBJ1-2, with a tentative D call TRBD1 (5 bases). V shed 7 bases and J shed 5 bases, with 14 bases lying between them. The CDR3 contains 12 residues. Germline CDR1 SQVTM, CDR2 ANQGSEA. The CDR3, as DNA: TGCAGCGCCAGGCCAGAGGGGTATGGCTACACCTTC. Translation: CSARPEGYGYTF. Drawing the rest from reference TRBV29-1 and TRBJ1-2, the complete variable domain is SAVISQKPSRDICQRGTSLTIQCQVDSQVTMMFWYRQQPGQSLTLIATANQGSEATYESGFVIDKFPISRPNLTFSTLTVSNMSPEDSSIYLCSARPEGYGYTFGSGTRLTVV.

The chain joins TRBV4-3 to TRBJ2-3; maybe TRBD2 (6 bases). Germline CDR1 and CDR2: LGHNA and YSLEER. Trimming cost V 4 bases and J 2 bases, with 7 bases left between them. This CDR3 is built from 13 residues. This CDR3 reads CASSRGLTDTQYF. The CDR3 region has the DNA TGCGCCAGCAGCCGGGGACTCACAGATACGCAGTATTTT.

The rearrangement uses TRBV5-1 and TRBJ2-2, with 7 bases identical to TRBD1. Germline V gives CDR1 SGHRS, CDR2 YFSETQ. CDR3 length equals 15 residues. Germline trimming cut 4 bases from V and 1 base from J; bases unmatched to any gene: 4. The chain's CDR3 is CASSRDSGNTGELFF. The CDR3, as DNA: TGCGCCAGCAGCAGGGACAGCGGGAACACCGGGGAGCTGTTTTTT.

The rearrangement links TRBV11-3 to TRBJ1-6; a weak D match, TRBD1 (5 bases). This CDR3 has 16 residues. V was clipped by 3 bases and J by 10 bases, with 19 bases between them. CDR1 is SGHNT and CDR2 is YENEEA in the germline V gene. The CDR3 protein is CASSFAGTGTWSPLHF. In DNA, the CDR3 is TGTGCCAGCAGCTTCGCCGGGACGGGGACTTGGTCACCCCTCCACTTT. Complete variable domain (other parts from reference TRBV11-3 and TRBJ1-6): EAGVVQSPRYKIIEKKQPVAFWCNPISGHNTLYWYLQNLGQGPELLIRYENEEAVDDSQLPKDRFSAERLKGVDSTLKIQPAELGDSAVYLCASSFAGTGTWSPLHFGNGTRLTVT.

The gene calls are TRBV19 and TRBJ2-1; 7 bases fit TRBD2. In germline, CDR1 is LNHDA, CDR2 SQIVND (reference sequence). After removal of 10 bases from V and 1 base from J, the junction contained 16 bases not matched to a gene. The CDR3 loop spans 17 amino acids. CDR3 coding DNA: TGTGCCACTAACCGGCGGGCACAAGCGGGATCCTACAATGAGCAGTTCTTC. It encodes CATNRRAQAGSYNEQFF.

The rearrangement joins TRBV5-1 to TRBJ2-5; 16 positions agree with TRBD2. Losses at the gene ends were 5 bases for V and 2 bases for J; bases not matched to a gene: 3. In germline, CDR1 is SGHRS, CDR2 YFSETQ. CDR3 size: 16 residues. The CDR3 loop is CASSKGLAGGQETQYF. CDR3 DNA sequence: TGCGCCAGCAGTAAGGGACTAGCGGGAGGGCAAGAGACCCAGTACTTC.

The CDR3 reads CASSPGSSYEQYF. The CDR3 bases are TGTGCCAGCAGCCCGGGCAGTTCCTACGAGCAGTACTTC. The V call is TRBV11-3, the J call TRBJ2-7; D not resolved. Trimming removed 5 bases at V and 1 base at J, with 9 bases between. Germline CDR1 and CDR2: SGHNT and YENEEA. CDR3 length: 13 amino acids.